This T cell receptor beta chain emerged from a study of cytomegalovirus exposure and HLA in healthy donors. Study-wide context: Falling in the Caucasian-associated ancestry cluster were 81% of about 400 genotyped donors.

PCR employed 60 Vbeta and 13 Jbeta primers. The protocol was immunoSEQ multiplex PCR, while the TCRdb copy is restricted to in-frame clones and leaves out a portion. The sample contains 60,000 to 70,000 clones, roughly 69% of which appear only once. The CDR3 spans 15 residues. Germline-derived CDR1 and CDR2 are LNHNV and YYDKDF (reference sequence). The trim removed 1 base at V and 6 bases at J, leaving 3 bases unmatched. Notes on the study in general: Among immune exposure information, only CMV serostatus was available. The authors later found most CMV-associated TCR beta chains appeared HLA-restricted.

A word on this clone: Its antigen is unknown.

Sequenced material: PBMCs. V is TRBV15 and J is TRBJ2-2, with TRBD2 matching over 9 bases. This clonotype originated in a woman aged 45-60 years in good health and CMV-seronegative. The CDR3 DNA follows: TGTGCCACCAGCAGAGCACTAGCGGGCTCCGGGGAGCTGTTTTTT. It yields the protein CATSRALAGSGELFF.